This TCR beta chain is from a study of T cell changes during pregnancy in multiple sclerosis. Germline values: CDR1 SGHTA, CDR2 FQGNSA. V lost 7 bases to trimming and J lost 4 bases, with 22 bases between them. The CDR3 contains 17 residues. Clones were read by immunoSEQ multiplex PCR, and TCRdb kept only the in-frame ones, dropping some. The data contain more than 90,000 clones, around 90% of them singletons. This TCR derives from a female donor with multiple sclerosis, enrolled in a pregnancy study. This sequence joins TRBV7-2 and TRBJ2-2; weak D call: TRBD2 (6 bases). The starting material was peripheral blood, obtained in the second trimester of pregnancy. DNA of the CDR3: TGTGCCAGCACCCCTGGCGGGCTAGCGATCGTCACCGGGGAGCTGTTTTTT. This encodes CASTPGGLAIVTGELFF. Using reference TRBV7-2 and TRBJ2-2 for the parts outside the CDR3, the full variable domain is GAGVSQSPSNKVTEKGKDVELRCDPISGHTALYWYRQSLGQGLEFLIYFQGNSAPDKSGLPSDRFSAERTGGSVSTLTIQRTQQEDSAVYLCASTPGGLAIVTGELFFGEGSRLTVL.